The 15 T cell receptor beta chains below all came from one sample that was sequenced in a study of T cells after yellow fever vaccination. TCRdb used MiXCR to reprocess the 5' RACE reads, holding one entry per CDR3 protein. Of about 1,300 distinct CDR3 sequences in the sample, roughly 11% were seen once. The sample was CD8+ T cells binding an NS4B(214-222) dextramer, sorted from PBMCs, taken less than 25 days after the first yellow fever vaccination. Receptor source: a man younger than 35 who received the YFV17D yellow fever vaccine.

This clonotype was counted at least ten times. The gene calls are TRBV7-3 and TRBJ2-7; D ambiguous. CDR1 SGHTA and CDR2 FQGTGA come from the germline V gene. This CDR3 has 13 residues. V shed 5 bases and J shed 2 bases, with 10 bases lying between them. The CDR3 nucleotides read TGTGCCAGCAGCCCCGGGCCGGCCTACGAGCAGTACTTC. Encoded protein: CASSPGPAYEQYF.

This clonotype is categorized as medium-sized (0.01 to 0.1%). DNA for the CDR3: TGTGCCAGCAGCGCGAGTAGTAGCATAGCCTACAATGAGCAGTTCTTC. It is translated as CASSASSSIAYNEQFF. The rearrangement links TRBV9 to TRBJ2-1; no clear D gene. The CDR3 spans 16 residues. V lost 3 bases and J 2 bases, leaving 15 bases between the germline ends. In germline, CDR1 is SGDLS, CDR2 YYNGEE.

By sample share, this clonotype is medium-sized (0.01 to 0.1%). The CDR3 DNA follows: TGTGCCAGCAGTGTTCGGGGAGGGAATGAGCAGTTCTTC. This encodes CASSVRGGNEQFF. The genes are TRBV2 and TRBJ2-1; 7 nucleotides line up with TRBD2. Unmatched junction bases numbered 4, after V lost 4 bases and J lost 7 bases. The CDR3 extends over 13 amino acids. Germline V lookup: CDR1 SNHLY, CDR2 FYNNEI.

This clonotype is large (0.1 to 1%) within its sample. J is TRBJ1-5 and V is TRBV15; D gene ambiguous. This CDR3 is 13 amino acids long. In germline, CDR1 is LNHNV, CDR2 YYDKDF (reference sequence). The germline V and J ends were trimmed by 4 bases and 1 base, with 5 bases remaining between them. The CDR3 bases are TGTGCCACCAGCATGGCGAGCAATCAGCCCCAGCATTTT. Translating it yields CATSMASNQPQHF.

V usage is TRBV7-9 and J usage is TRBJ2-2; D may be TRBD1 or TRBD2 (6 bases each). Deletions cut 9 bases from V and 9 bases from J, with 17 bases between. Germline V gives CDR1 SEHNR, CDR2 FQNEAQ (reference sequence). The CDR3 runs 13 residues. The CDR3 nucleotides are TGTGCCAGGGGCCCCGGGGGCCTCTGGGAGCTGTTTTTT. Protein product: CARGPGGLWELFF. The whole variable domain, remainder taken from reference TRBV7-9 and TRBJ2-2, is DTGVSQNPRHKITKRGQNVTFRCDPISEHNRLYWYRQTLGQGPEFLTYFQNEAQLEKSRLLSDRFSAERPKGSFSTLEIQRTEQGDSAMYLCARGPGGLWELFFGEGSRLTVL.

This clonotype occurred a few times. This chain uses TRBV5-5 with TRBJ2-2; D may match TRBD1 or TRBD2 (6 bases each). The CDR3 has 13 residues. Germline CDR1 and CDR2: SGHKS and YYEKEE (reference sequence). Trimming cost V 4 bases and J 9 bases, with 13 bases left between them. In nucleotides, the CDR3 is TGTGCCAGCAGCCTCGGGGGCCTCTGGGAGCTGTTTTTT. Translation: CASSLGGLWELFF. The whole variable domain, remainder taken from reference TRBV5-5 and TRBJ2-2, is DAGVTQSPTHLIKTRGQQVTLRCSPISGHKSVSWYQQVLGQGPQFIFQYYEKEERGRGNFPDRFSARQFPNYSSELNVNALLLGDSALYLCASSLGGLWELFFGEGSRLTVL.

This clonotype counts as medium-sized. V gene TRBV2 combines with J gene TRBJ2-1, with D unresolved. The CDR3 runs 13 residues. Germline assignment: CDR1 SNHLY and CDR2 FYNNEI. Trimming took 7 bases from V and 5 from J, leaving 12 bases between them. CDR3 region: CASTAGRNNEQFF. DNA of the CDR3: TGTGCCAGCACGGCCGGAAGGAACAATGAGCAGTTCTTC.

Sample share makes this clonotype medium-sized (0.01 to 0.1%). The chain couples TRBV9 to TRBJ2-1, with TRBD1 matching over 10 bases. Germline V gene lookup returns CDR1 SGDLS and CDR2 YYNGEE. The CDR3 has 14 amino acids. Germline trimming cut 5 bases from V and 4 bases from J; bases unmatched to any gene: 3. In DNA form, the CDR3 reads TGTGCCAGCAGTGGGGGACAGGGGTACAATGAGCAGTTCTTC. Amino acid sequence: CASSGGQGYNEQFF.

This clonotype is labeled medium-sized (0.01 to 0.1%). The chain combines TRBV15 with TRBJ2-7, with D maybe TRBD1 (5 bases). CDR3 length: 13 residues. The V end was cut by 3 bases, the J end by 3 bases, with 9 bases between. The germline CDR1 and CDR2 sequences are LNHNV and YYDKDF (reference sequence). In DNA, the CDR3 is TGTGCCACCAGCAGCGGGCAGGGCTACGAGCAGTACTTC. Its protein product is CATSSGQGYEQYF.

Many counts were recorded for this clonotype. This chain links TRBV4-1 with TRBJ1-1; D not certain. Germline V gives CDR1 MGHRA, CDR2 YSYEKL. The CDR3 is made up of 14 amino acids. Trimming pared 0 bases from V and 2 bases from J, leaving 7 bases between. The CDR3 nucleotides read TGCGCCAGCAGCCAAGATCGAGCCAACACTGAAGCTTTCTTT. It is translated as CASSQDRANTEAFF.

This clonotype is judged medium-sized (0.01 to 0.1%). The gene calls are TRBV6-1 and TRBJ1-3, with D possibly matching TRBD1 (5 bases). The CDR3 loop spans 13 amino acids. Trimming took off 11 bases at V and 2 bases at J, with 13 bases between the two ends. CDR1 is MNHNS and CDR2 is SASEGT in the germline V gene. Here the CDR3 DNA reads TGTGCCGGGAGTGCAGGGCCTGGAAACACCATATATTTT. Translated, it gives CAGSAGPGNTIYF.

This clonotype is judged medium-sized. The CDR3 DNA follows: TGTGCCAGCAGTGCCCTTAGACAGGCCTATGGCTACACCTTC. Its translation: CASSALRQAYGYTF. The genes are TRBV6-1 and TRBJ1-2; tentatively, D is TRBD1 (6 bases). V was trimmed by 4 bases and J by 4 bases, leaving 13 bases between them. Germline V gives CDR1 MNHNS, CDR2 SASEGT. The CDR3 runs 14 residues.

This clonotype occurred many times. This chain's CDR3 is CASSPGLAGGNEQFF. The CDR3 DNA sequence: TGTGCCAGCAGCCCGGGACTAGCGGGGGGGAATGAGCAGTTCTTC. The V and J genes are TRBV5-6 and TRBJ2-1, with TRBD2 matching 16 bases. CDR3 length equals 15 residues. Trimming took 4 bases from V and 7 from J; bases not matched to a gene: 2. CDR1 is SGHDT, CDR2 YYEEEE, per germline.

This chain uses TRBV4-2 with TRBJ1-5, with 7 bases aligning to TRBD1. This CDR3 contains 15 residues. V trimming: 1 base; J trimming: 2 bases; junction bases outside the gene matches: 2. Germline assignment: CDR1 LGHNA and CDR2 YNFKEQ. The CDR3 DNA sequence: TGTGCCAGCAGCCAAGGAGGGGGCGGCAATCAGCCCCAGCATTTT. Its protein product is CASSQGGGGNQPQHF.

This clonotype counts as medium-sized. V is TRBV20-1 and J is TRBJ2-3; D ambiguous. The germline gives CDR1 DFQATT, CDR2 SNEGSKA (reference sequence). The CDR3 runs 14 residues. Trimming cost V 5 bases and J 1 base, with 13 bases left between them. Here the CDR3 DNA reads TGCAGTGCTGTAGGGATTAGGGGCACAGATACGCAGTATTTT. This gives the protein CSAVGIRGTDTQYF.